The 8 T cell receptor beta chains reported below all come from one sample, sequenced in a study of blood T cell repertoires in COVID-19. The method was immunoSEQ multiplex PCR; TCRdb's version includes in-frame clones alone and lacks a portion of them. The table shows 100,000 to 150,000 clones, with roughly 87% occurring only once. Sequencing was done on a sample of peripheral blood. The receptors derive from a woman aged 80 or over with acute or convalescent COVID-19.

CDR3 protein: CASSLRGGVNEQFF. The CDR3 coding sequence is TGTGCCAGCAGCTTGCGAGGGGGAGTCAATGAGCAGTTCTTC. This chain uses TRBV11-2 with TRBJ2-1; possible D gene TRBD1, 6 bases. Trimming took 3 bases from V and 6 from J, leaving 12 bases between them. Germline V lookup: CDR1 SGHAT, CDR2 FQNNGV. This CDR3 is built from 14 residues.

The chain joins TRBV6-1 to TRBJ1-1; no definite D call. The CDR3 contains 13 residues. The ends were cut back, 6 bases at V and 2 bases at J, with 10 bases in the middle. Per the germline V gene, CDR1 is MNHNS and CDR2 is SASEGT. The CDR3 region is CASRRQGNTEAFF. As DNA, the CDR3 is TGTGCCAGCAGGCGACAAGGAAACACTGAAGCTTTCTTT.

This clone was seen a handful of times. The V and J genes are TRBV6-6 and TRBJ1-2, with 8 bases matching TRBD1. The CDR3 is 13 amino acids. CDR1 is MNHNY and CDR2 is SVGAGI in the germline V gene (reference sequence). V was pared by 6 bases and J by 7 bases, with 7 bases of the junction left unmatched. The CDR3 reads CASSLQGERGYTF. The DNA for the CDR3 is TGTGCCAGCAGCCTACAGGGGGAACGTGGCTACACCTTC.

This clone was counted a single time. This sequence joins TRBV12-3 or TRBV12-4 and TRBJ1-1; no definite D call. This CDR3 region has 13 residues. The V end was cut by 3 bases, the J end by 5 bases, with 10 bases between. CDR3 residues: CASSLLGGTEAFF. The CDR3 nucleotides read TGTGCCAGCAGTTTGTTGGGAGGGACTGAAGCTTTCTTT.

The chain joins TRBV29-1 to TRBJ2-7, with D tentatively TRBD2 (8 bases). Trimming removed 4 bases at V and 6 bases at J, with 16 bases between. From germline, CDR1 is SQVTM and CDR2 ANQGSEA. The CDR3 is 13 amino acids. Here the CDR3 reads CSVVRDSGGEQYF. The CDR3 DNA is TGCAGCGTTGTCCGGGACAGCGGGGGCGAGCAGTACTTC.

The chain couples TRBV24-1 to TRBJ1-6; unclear D gene. Trimming pared 4 bases from V and 14 bases from J, leaving 17 bases between. Germline values: CDR1 KGHDR, CDR2 SFDVKD. The CDR3 covers 14 residues. The CDR3 here is CATSDPRGSEALHF. For the CDR3, the DNA is TGTGCCACCAGTGACCCGAGAGGGTCTGAAGCCCTCCACTTT.

The J gene is TRBJ1-2, the V gene TRBV9, with D possibly TRBD1 on 5 matching bases. From germline, CDR1 is SGDLS and CDR2 YYNGEE. The CDR3 loop spans 14 amino acids. Trimming shortened V by 4 bases and J by 4 bases, and 14 bases separated the two germline ends. The CDR3 nucleotides read TGTGCCAGCAGCCCCCGCGGAGGGGCCTATGGCTACACCTTC. It is translated as CASSPRGGAYGYTF.

The V gene is TRBV12-3 or TRBV12-4, the J gene TRBJ2-1, with D possibly being TRBD1 (5 bases). Between the trimmed V and J ends, which lost 2 bases and 9 bases, there was a span of 8 bases. The CDR3 is made up of 12 amino acids. The CDR3 region is CASSLQGSEQFF. In DNA form, the CDR3 reads TGTGCCAGCAGTTTACAGGGTTCTGAGCAGTTCTTC.